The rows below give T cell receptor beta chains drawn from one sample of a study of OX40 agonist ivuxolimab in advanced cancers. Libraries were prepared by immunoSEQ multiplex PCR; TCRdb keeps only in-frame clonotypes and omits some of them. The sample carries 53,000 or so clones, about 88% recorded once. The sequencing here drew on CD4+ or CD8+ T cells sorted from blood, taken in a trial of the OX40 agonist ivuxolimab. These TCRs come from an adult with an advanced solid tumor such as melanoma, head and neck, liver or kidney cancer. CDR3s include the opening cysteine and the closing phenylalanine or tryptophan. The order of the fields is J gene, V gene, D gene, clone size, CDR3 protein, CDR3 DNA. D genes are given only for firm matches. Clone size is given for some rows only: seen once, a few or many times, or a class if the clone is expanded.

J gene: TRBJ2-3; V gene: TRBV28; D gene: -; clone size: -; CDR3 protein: CASSPFSVRRTDTQYF; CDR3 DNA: TGTGCCAGCTCCCCCTTTAGCGTTCGTCGCACAGATACGCAGTATTTT
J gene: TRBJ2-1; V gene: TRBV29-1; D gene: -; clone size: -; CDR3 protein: CSHLSGREQFF; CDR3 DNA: TGCAGCCACCTGTCCGGGCGAGAGCAGTTCTTC
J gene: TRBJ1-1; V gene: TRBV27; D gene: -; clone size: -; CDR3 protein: CATSKGGNTEAFF; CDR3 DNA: TGTGCCACCTCTAAGGGAGGTAACACTGAAGCTTTCTTT
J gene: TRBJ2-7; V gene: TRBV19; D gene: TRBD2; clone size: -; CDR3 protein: CASSRLAGAYEQYF; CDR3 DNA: TGTGCCAGTAGTAGGCTAGCGGGAGCCTACGAGCAGTACTTC
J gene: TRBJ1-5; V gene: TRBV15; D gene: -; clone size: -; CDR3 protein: CATSRKLGGGLIDQPQHF; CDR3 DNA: TGTGCCACCAGCAGAAAGCTCGGAGGGGGGTTAATCGACCAGCCCCAGCATTTT
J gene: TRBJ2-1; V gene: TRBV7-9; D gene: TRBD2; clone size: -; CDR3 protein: CASSYLAGGYNEQFF; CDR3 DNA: TGTGCCAGCAGCTACCTAGCGGGAGGTTACAATGAGCAGTTCTTC
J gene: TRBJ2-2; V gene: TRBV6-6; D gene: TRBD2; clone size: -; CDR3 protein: CASSPGGSNTGELFF; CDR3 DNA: TGTGCCAGCAGTCCGGGGGGATCGAACACCGGGGAGCTGTTTTTT
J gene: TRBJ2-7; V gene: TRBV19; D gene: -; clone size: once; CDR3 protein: CASSPRVGPYEQYF; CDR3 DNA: TGTGCCAGTAGTCCTAGGGTTGGCCCCTACGAGCAGTACTTC
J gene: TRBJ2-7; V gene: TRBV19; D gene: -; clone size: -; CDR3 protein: CASSHRNSYEQYF; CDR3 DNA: TGTGCCAGTAGTCACAGGAATAGTTACGAGCAGTACTTC
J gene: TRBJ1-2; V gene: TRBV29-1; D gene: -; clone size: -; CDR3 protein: CSVEGAGSGYTF; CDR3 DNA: TGCAGCGTTGAAGGGGCAGGGAGTGGCTACACCTTC
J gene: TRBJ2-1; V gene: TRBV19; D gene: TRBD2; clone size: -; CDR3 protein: CATSGSSYNEQFF; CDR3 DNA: TGTGCCACCAGCGGGAGCTCCTACAATGAGCAGTTCTTC
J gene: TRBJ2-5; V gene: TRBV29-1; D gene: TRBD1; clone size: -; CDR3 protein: CSVVGGPETQYF; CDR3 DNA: TGCAGCGTTGTAGGGGGCCCAGAGACCCAGTACTTC
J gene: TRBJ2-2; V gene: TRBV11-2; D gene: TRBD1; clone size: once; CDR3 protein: CASSLVQGAGELFF; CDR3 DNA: TGTGCCAGCAGCTTAGTACAGGGGGCCGGGGAGCTGTTTTTT
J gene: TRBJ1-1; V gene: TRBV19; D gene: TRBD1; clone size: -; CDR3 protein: CASRRGLNTEAFF; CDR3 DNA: TGTGCCAGCAGGAGGGGGCTGAACACTGAAGCTTTCTTT
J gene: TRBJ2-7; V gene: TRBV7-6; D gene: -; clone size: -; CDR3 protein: CASSLEGSSYEQYF; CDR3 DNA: TGTGCCAGCAGCTTAGAAGGCAGCTCCTACGAGCAGTACTTC
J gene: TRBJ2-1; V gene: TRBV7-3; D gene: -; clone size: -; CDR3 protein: CASSPQGSYNEQFF; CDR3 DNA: TGTGCCAGCAGCCCACAGGGTTCCTACAATGAGCAGTTCTTC
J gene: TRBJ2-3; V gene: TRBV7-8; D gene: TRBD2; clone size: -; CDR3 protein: CASSAPPAGSTDTQYF; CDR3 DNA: TGTGCCAGCAGCGCACCGCCAGCGGGGTCCACAGATACGCAGTATTTT
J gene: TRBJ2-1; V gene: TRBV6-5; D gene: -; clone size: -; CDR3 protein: CASSRALSSYNEQFF; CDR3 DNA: TGTGCCAGCAGTCGGGCTCTAAGCTCCTACAATGAGCAGTTCTTC
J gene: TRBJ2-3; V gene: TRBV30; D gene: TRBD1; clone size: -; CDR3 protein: CAWDRGRGDTQYF; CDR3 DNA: TGTGCCTGGGACAGGGGGCGAGGAGATACGCAGTATTTT
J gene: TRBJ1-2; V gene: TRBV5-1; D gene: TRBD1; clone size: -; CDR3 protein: CASSPGSGGDGYTF; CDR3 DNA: TGCGCCAGCAGCCCCGGGTCAGGGGGCGATGGCTACACCTTC
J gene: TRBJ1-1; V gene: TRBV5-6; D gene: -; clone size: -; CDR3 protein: CASSLTGLLNTEAFF; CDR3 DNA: TGTGCCAGCAGCTTAACCGGGCTACTGAACACTGAAGCTTTCTTT
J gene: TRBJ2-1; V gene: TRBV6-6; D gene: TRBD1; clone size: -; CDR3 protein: CASSPGTAYNEQFF; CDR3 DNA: TGTGCCAGCAGTCCCGGGACAGCTTACAATGAGCAGTTCTTC
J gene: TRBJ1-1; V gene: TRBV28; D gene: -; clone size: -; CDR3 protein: CASSPARTTEAFF; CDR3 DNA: TGTGCCAGCAGCCCGGCCCGGACCACTGAAGCTTTCTTT
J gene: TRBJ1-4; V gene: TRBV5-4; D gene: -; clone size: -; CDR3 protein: CASSLQGEKLFF; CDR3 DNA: TGTGCCAGCAGCTTGCAGGGTGAAAAACTGTTTTTT
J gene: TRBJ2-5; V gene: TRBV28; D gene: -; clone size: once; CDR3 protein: CASRLRRGPQYF; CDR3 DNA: TGTGCCAGCAGGCTGCGGCGGGGACCCCAGTACTTC
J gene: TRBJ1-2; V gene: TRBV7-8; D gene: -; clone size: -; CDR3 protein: CASSPPDRHYGYTF; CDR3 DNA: TGTGCCAGCAGCCCCCCAGACAGGCACTATGGCTACACCTTC
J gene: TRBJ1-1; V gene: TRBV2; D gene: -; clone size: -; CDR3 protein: CASTRTQRRTKGTEAFF; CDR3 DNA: TGTGCCAGCACTCGAACCCAAAGACGGACCAAAGGGACTGAAGCTTTCTTT
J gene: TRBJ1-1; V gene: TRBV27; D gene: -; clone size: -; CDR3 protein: CASSLRDGYTEAFF; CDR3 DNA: TGTGCCAGCAGTTTACGAGATGGGTACACTGAAGCTTTCTTT
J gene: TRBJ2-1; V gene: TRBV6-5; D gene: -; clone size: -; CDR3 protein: CASESFYNEQFF; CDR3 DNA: TGTGCCAGCGAAAGTTTTTACAATGAGCAGTTCTTC
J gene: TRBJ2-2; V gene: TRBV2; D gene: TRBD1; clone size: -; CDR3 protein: CASRTTGGLELFF; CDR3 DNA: TGTGCCAGCAGAACGACAGGGGGCCTAGAGCTGTTTTTT
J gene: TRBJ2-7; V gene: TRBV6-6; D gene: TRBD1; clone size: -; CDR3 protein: CASRPGQGRYEQYF; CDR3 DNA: TGTGCCAGCAGGCCGGGACAGGGGCGCTACGAGCAGTACTTC
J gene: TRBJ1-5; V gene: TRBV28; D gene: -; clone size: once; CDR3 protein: CASRKPETVNQPQHF; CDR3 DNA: TGTGCCAGCCGCAAGCCCGAGACAGTCAATCAGCCCCAGCATTTT
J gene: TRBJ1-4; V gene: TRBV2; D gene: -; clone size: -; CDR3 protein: CASSESLFDPFF; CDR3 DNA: TGTGCCAGCAGTGAATCTCTCTTCGATCCGTTTTTT
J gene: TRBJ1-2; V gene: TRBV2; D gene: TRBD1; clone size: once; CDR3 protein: CASSVTGGDYGYTF; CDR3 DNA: TGTGCCAGCAGTGTGACAGGGGGCGACTATGGCTACACCTTC
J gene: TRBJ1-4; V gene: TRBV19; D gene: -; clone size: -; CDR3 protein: CASRLVGQTNEKLFF; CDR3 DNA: TGTGCCAGTAGATTGGTCGGGCAGACTAATGAAAAACTGTTTTTT
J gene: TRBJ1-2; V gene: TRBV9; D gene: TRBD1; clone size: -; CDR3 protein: CASSVEDRNYGYTF; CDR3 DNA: TGTGCCAGCAGCGTCGAGGACAGGAACTATGGCTACACCTTC
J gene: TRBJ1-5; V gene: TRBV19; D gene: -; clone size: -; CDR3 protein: CASTTGWEQPQHF; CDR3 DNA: TGTGCCAGTACGACGGGGTGGGAGCAGCCCCAGCATTTT
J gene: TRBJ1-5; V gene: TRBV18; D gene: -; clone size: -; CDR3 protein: CASSPGLNQPQHF; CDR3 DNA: TGTGCCAGCTCACCAGGGCTCAATCAGCCCCAGCATTTT
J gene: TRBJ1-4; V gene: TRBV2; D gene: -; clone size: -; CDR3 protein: CASSERSSSWGSNEKLFF; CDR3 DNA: TGTGCCAGCAGTGAAAGGTCATCTAGCTGGGGGAGTAATGAAAAACTGTTTTTT
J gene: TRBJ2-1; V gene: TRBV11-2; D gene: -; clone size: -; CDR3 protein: CASSLANYNEQFF; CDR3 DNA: TGTGCCAGCAGCTTAGCAAACTACAATGAGCAGTTCTTC
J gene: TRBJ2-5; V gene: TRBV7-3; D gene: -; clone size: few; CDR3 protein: CASSLRRGKEETQYF; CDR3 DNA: TGTGCCAGCAGCTTAAGGAGGGGGAAGGAAGAGACCCAGTACTTC
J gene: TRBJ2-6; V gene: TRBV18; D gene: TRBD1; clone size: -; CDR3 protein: CASSPEQGLGGANVLTF; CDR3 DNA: TGTGCCAGCTCACCAGAACAGGGGCTTGGTGGGGCCAACGTCCTGACTTTC
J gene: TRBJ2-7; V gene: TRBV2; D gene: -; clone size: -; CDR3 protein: CASSGDVAYEQYF; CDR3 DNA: TGTGCCAGCAGTGGGGACGTCGCCTACGAGCAGTACTTC
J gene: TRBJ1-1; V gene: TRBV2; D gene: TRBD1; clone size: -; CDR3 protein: CASSVTTGSTEAFF; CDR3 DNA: TGTGCCAGCAGTGTGACGACAGGGTCAACTGAAGCTTTCTTT
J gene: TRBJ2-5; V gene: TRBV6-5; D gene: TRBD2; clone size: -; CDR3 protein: CASSYTYVGGKETQYF; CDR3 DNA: TGTGCCAGCAGTTACACCTACGTGGGGGGGAAAGAGACCCAGTACTTC
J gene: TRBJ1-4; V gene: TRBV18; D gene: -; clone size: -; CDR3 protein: CASSPPQGNEKLFF; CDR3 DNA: TGTGCCAGCTCACCACCGCAGGGGAATGAAAAACTGTTTTTT
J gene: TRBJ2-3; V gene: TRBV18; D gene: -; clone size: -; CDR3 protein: CASSPLGGLGGDTQYF; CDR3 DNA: TGTGCCAGCTCACCACTTGGGGGATTGGGAGGTGATACGCAGTATTTT
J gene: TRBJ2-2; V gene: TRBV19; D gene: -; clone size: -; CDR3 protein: CASLLGGGNTGELFF; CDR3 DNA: TGTGCCAGTCTACTGGGGGGAGGTAACACCGGGGAGCTGTTTTTT
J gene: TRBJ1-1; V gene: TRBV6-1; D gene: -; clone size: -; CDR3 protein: CASHPAGLNTEAFF; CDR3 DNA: TGTGCCAGCCACCCCGCGGGGCTTAACACTGAAGCTTTCTTT
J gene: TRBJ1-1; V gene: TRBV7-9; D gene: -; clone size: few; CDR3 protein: CASSGVGQVRGTEAFF; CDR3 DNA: TGTGCCAGTAGTGGTGTGGGACAAGTCCGGGGGACTGAAGCTTTCTTT
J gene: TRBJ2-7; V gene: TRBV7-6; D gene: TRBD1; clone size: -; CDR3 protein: CASSLAGTGAYEQYF; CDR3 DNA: TGTGCCAGCAGCTTAGCGGGGACAGGGGCGTACGAGCAGTACTTC
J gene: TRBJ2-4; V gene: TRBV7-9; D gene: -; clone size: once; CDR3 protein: CASSDGSRGDIQYF; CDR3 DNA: TGTGCCAGCAGTGATGGATCAAGGGGAGACATTCAGTACTTC
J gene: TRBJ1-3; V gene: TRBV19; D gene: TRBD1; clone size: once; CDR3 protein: CASTATGALDTISGNTIYF; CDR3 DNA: TGTGCCAGTACCGCTACAGGGGCGCTGGACACGATCTCTGGAAACACCATATATTTT
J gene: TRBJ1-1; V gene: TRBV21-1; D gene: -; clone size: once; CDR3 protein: CASSKVYGSEDTEAFF; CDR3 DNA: TGTGCCAGCAGCAAAGTTTACGGCAGTGAGGACACTGAAGCTTTCTTT
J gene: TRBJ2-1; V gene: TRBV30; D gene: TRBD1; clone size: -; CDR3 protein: CAWRGGTGTGKNEQFF; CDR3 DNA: TGTGCCTGGAGGGGGGGAACCGGGACAGGGAAAAATGAGCAGTTCTTC